These 29 T cell receptor beta chains came from one sample sequenced in a study of blood T cell repertoires in COVID-19. The assay was immunoSEQ multiplex PCR, and TCRdb's table has in-frame clones only and misses some. The table includes under 200,000 clones, around 84% detected once. Sequencing used peripheral blood. Receptors originate from a man aged 50 to 60 with active or convalescent COVID-19.

This chain joins TRBV11-3 and TRBJ1-6; no clear D. Trimming took 5 bases from V and 10 from J, leaving 12 bases between them. Germline CDR1 and CDR2: SGHNT and YENEEA. This CDR3 has 13 residues. Written as DNA, the CDR3 is TGTGCCAGCAGCCAACTCGCGAGCTCACCCCTCCACTTT. It codes for CASSQLASSPLHF.

This chain uses TRBV9 with TRBJ1-2; tentatively, D is TRBD1 (6 bases). This CDR3 is 19 amino acids long. V lost 4 bases to trimming and J lost 0 bases, with 25 bases between them. From germline, CDR1 is SGDLS and CDR2 YYNGEE. DNA of the CDR3: TGTGCCAGCAGCCCCCAAACAGGGAGCAGATTGACTTCTAACTATGGCTACACCTTC. It encodes CASSPQTGSRLTSNYGYTF.

This chain connects TRBV6-2 or TRBV6-3 to TRBJ1-1; the match to TRBD1 covers 9 bases. V trimming: 4 bases; J trimming: 4 bases; junction bases outside the gene matches: 7. This CDR3 is 15 amino acids long. Germline CDR1 reads MNHEY; CDR2 reads SVGEGT. The CDR3 loop is CASSSPGTGSTEAFF. Here the CDR3 DNA reads TGTGCCAGCAGTTCACCCGGGACAGGGAGCACTGAAGCTTTCTTT.

The rearrangement joins TRBV14 to TRBJ2-2; 7 bases agree with TRBD1. Germline CDR1 is SGHDN and CDR2 is FVKESK. This CDR3 is built from 17 residues. The ends lost 4 bases at V and 3 bases at J; junction bases unmatched: 11. CDR3 nucleotides: TGTGCCAGCAGCCGACTTCAGGGGGACGGGGACACCGGGGAGCTGTTTTTT. Residues: CASSRLQGDGDTGELFF.

V gene TRBV25-1 combines with J gene TRBJ1-1; 7 bases match TRBD1. J was trimmed by 2 bases and V by 10 bases; bases with no gene match: 10. This CDR3 is built from 14 residues. Germline CDR1 is MGHDK and CDR2 is SYGVNS. CDR3 in DNA: TGTGCCACCCGACAGGGACCCTTCAACACTGAAGCTTTCTTT. It specifies CATRQGPFNTEAFF.

This clone was recorded a few times. Here the CDR3 reads CASGLRRGAAQPQHF. For the CDR3, the DNA is TGTGCCAGCGGCCTCCGACGGGGGGCCGCTCAGCCCCAGCATTTT. The chain carries TRBV28 and TRBJ1-5; D is perhaps TRBD1 (6 bases). CDR1 MDHEN and CDR2 SYDVKM come from the germline V gene. The CDR3 extends over 15 amino acids. V dropped 8 bases and J dropped 6 bases, with 20 bases sitting between them.

The CDR3 loop reads CASSYQGAQPQHF. The CDR3 nucleotides read TGTGCCAGCAGTTACCAGGGGGCGCAGCCCCAGCATTTT. The gene calls are TRBV2 and TRBJ1-5; 8 positions match TRBD1. CDR3 length: 13 residues. The germline CDR1 and CDR2 sequences are SNHLY and FYNNEI. Trimming took 5 bases from V and 7 from J; bases not matched to a gene: 4.

The chain joins TRBV7-9 to TRBJ2-2; tentative D call: TRBD1 (5 bases). Per the germline V gene, CDR1 is SEHNR and CDR2 is FQNEAQ (reference sequence). The CDR3 totals 15 residues. Trimming removed 3 bases from V and 5 bases from J, with 13 bases in between. The CDR3 loop reads CASSFRGMGTGELFF. Here the CDR3 DNA reads TGTGCCAGCAGCTTTAGGGGAATGGGGACCGGGGAGCTGTTTTTT.

This chain joins TRBV6-2 or TRBV6-3 and TRBJ2-7; the match to TRBD1 covers 8 bases. Germline CDR1 is MNHEY and CDR2 is SVGEGT. This CDR3 has 13 amino acids. With V trimmed by 6 bases and J by 4 bases, 5 bases remained unmatched. The CDR3 region has the DNA TGTGCCAGCAGCCGGGACAGGCCATACGAGCAGTACTTC. Translating gives CASSRDRPYEQYF.

This chain connects TRBV4-1 to TRBJ1-2; TRBD1 might be the D (5 bases). This CDR3 has 15 amino acids. Germline V gene data show CDR1 as MGHRA and CDR2 as YSYEKL. Trimming left V 0 bases short and J 6 bases short, with 14 bases between. The CDR3 bases are TGCGCCAGCAGCCAAGATGGGGCCGGGTATGATGGCTACACCTTC. Its translation is CASSQDGAGYDGYTF.

This sequence joins TRBV11-1 and TRBJ2-7, with 9 bases that match TRBD2. CDR1 is SGHAT and CDR2 is FQDESV in the germline V gene (reference sequence). The CDR3 has 16 amino acids. The V and J ends lost 1 base and 2 bases, in that order; junction bases with no gene match: 6. The CDR3, as DNA: TGTGCCAGCAGCTTAGAAGGTAGCGGGAGTCCCTACGAGCAGTACTTC. Its protein product is CASSLEGSGSPYEQYF.

CDR3: CASRTGGSNQPQHF. The CDR3 nucleotides read TGTGCCAGCAGGACAGGGGGGAGCAATCAGCCCCAGCATTTT. The V call is TRBV2, the J call TRBJ1-5; 9 bases map to TRBD1. Germline V gene lookup returns CDR1 SNHLY and CDR2 FYNNEI. The CDR3 has 14 amino acids. V shed 6 bases and J 1 base; nucleotides not matched to a gene: 1.

The chain carries TRBV28 and TRBJ2-1, with 9 positions matching TRBD1. Losses at the gene ends were 5 bases for V and 7 bases for J; bases not matched to a gene: 9. The CDR3 consists of 15 residues. Germline V gene sequence: CDR1 MDHEN, CDR2 SYDVKM. The CDR3 DNA reads TGTGCCAGCAGTCGTGCCGGGACAGGGAGGAATGAGCAGTTCTTC. It translates to CASSRAGTGRNEQFF.

The chain couples TRBV11-2 to TRBJ2-2, with a possible D match to TRBD1 (7 bases). CDR3 length equals 17 residues. Germline CDR1 is SGHAT and CDR2 is FQNNGV. With 0 bases removed from V and 4 bases from J, the gap between germline ends came to 15 bases. As DNA, the CDR3 is TGTGCCAGCAGCTTAGATCAAGTCAGGGGGGCCACCGGGGAGCTGTTTTTT. This sequence encodes CASSLDQVRGATGELFF.

The chain couples TRBV28 to TRBJ2-7, with D possibly TRBD2 on 5 matching bases. Germline CDR1 MDHEN, CDR2 SYDVKM. The length of the CDR3 is 15 residues. V shed 5 bases and J shed 2 bases, with 16 bases lying between them. The CDR3 loop reads CASSPPPAGTYEQYF. The CDR3 DNA sequence: TGTGCCAGCAGTCCCCCCCCGGCGGGTACCTACGAGCAGTACTTC.

This sequence joins TRBV28 and TRBJ1-5; D is perhaps TRBD1 (5 bases). Germline CDR1 and CDR2: MDHEN and SYDVKM. The CDR3 contains 14 residues. With 7 bases removed from V and 4 bases from J, the gap between germline ends came to 14 bases. Here the CDR3 reads CASKIPGTNQPQHF. The CDR3 coding sequence is TGTGCCAGCAAAATTCCAGGGACTAATCAGCCCCAGCATTTT.

The genes are TRBV5-4 and TRBJ2-7, with TRBD1 identical over 8 bases. V was clipped by 0 bases and J by 2 bases; unmatched bases: 1. CDR1 is SGHNT and CDR2 is YYREEE in the germline V gene (reference sequence). This CDR3 comprises 14 residues. CDR3: CASSLEQGAYEQYF. CDR3 bases: TGTGCCAGCAGCTTGGAACAGGGGGCCTACGAGCAGTACTTC.

This clone was found a few times. This chain joins TRBV19 and TRBJ1-1; possibly TRBD1 for D (5 bases). CDR1 is LNHDA and CDR2 is SQIVND in the germline V gene (reference sequence). Trimming took 3 bases from V and 5 from J, leaving 19 bases between them. The CDR3 has 16 residues. The CDR3 loop reads CASSIDPGRGGTEAFF. DNA for the CDR3: TGTGCCAGTAGTATTGATCCAGGGCGGGGAGGGACTGAAGCTTTCTTT.

The chain joins TRBV19 to TRBJ1-5; TRBD1 might be the D (6 bases). Deletions cut 7 bases from V and 5 bases from J, with 12 bases between. Per the germline V gene, CDR1 is LNHDA and CDR2 is SQIVND (reference sequence). This CDR3 spans 13 amino acids. The CDR3 is CASKDRPYQPQHF. CDR3 DNA sequence: TGTGCCAGTAAGGACAGACCCTATCAGCCCCAGCATTTT.

The chain is built from TRBV19 and TRBJ2-2; 11 bases are a match to TRBD1. The germline gives CDR1 LNHDA, CDR2 SQIVND (reference sequence). The CDR3 runs to 16 residues. J was trimmed by 1 base and V by 7 bases; bases with no gene match: 5. CDR3 bases: TGTGCCAGTACCTCTGGGACAGGGGGGAACACCGGGGAGCTGTTTTTT. The encoded protein is CASTSGTGGNTGELFF.

The rearrangement links TRBV6-5 to TRBJ2-7, with D possibly TRBD1 on 6 matching bases. The V end was cut by 6 bases, the J end by 5 bases, with 20 bases between. The CDR3 is 15 amino acids. Germline CDR1 reads MNHEY; CDR2 reads SVGAGI. The CDR3 protein is CASRTGRGSTHEQYF. The CDR3 region has the DNA TGTGCCAGCAGGACCGGCAGGGGAAGCACGCACGAGCAGTACTTC.

CDR3 loop: CASSVGLAVGGQETQYF. The CDR3 coding sequence is TGTGCCAGCAGCGTGGGACTAGCTGTGGGGGGGCAAGAGACCCAGTACTTC. The chain employs TRBV9 and TRBJ2-5; 9 bases agree with TRBD2. Germline lookup yields CDR1 SGDLS and CDR2 YYNGEE. J was trimmed by 2 bases and V by 2 bases; bases with no gene match: 10. The CDR3 totals 17 residues.

This clone occurred a few times. The chain has TRBV6-1 and TRBJ1-3; D is undetermined. V lost 4 bases to trimming and J lost 0 bases, with 13 bases between them. Germline V gene data show CDR1 as MNHNS and CDR2 as SASEGT. This CDR3 region has 16 residues. CDR3 amino acids: CASSVRPPGSGNTIYF. DNA of the CDR3: TGTGCCAGCAGTGTACGGCCTCCGGGCTCTGGAAACACCATATATTTT.

The chain joins TRBV11-3 to TRBJ2-1; the D gene is possibly TRBD2 (6 bases). With 5 bases removed from V and 1 base from J, the gap between germline ends came to 12 bases. This CDR3 has 15 residues. Germline V gives CDR1 SGHNT, CDR2 YENEEA. CDR3 sequence: CASSQGLNSYNEQFF. DNA for the CDR3: TGTGCCAGCAGCCAGGGACTGAATTCCTACAATGAGCAGTTCTTC.

This chain joins TRBV5-4 and TRBJ2-3; D is possibly TRBD1 (5 bases). The CDR3 length is 14 residues. V was trimmed by 5 bases and J by 2 bases, leaving 12 bases between them. Germline V gives CDR1 SGHNT, CDR2 YYREEE (reference sequence). DNA for the CDR3: TGTGCCAGCAGACCAGGGATAGCCACAGATACGCAGTATTTT. It codes for CASRPGIATDTQYF.

This clone was counted between two and nine times. This chain joins TRBV4-3 and TRBJ2-2, with TRBD1 as a possible D gene (5 bases). This CDR3 comprises 14 residues. Trimming pared 4 bases from V and 6 bases from J, leaving 12 bases between. Per the germline V gene, CDR1 is LGHNA and CDR2 is YSLEER. The CDR3 nucleotides read TGCGCCAGCAGCCTAGATCAGGGCTCCGGGGAGCTGTTTTTT. This encodes CASSLDQGSGELFF.

This chain links TRBV7-2 with TRBJ2-1; D is possibly TRBD2 (6 bases). The length of the CDR3 is 16 residues. V was shortened by 1 base and J by 3 bases, with 13 bases between the two germline ends. The V gene's germline CDR1 is SGHTA and CDR2 FQGNSA. The CDR3 loop reads CASSLVRDWSYNEQFF. The CDR3 DNA is TGTGCCAGCAGCTTAGTTCGGGACTGGAGCTACAATGAGCAGTTCTTC.

V gene TRBV6-2 or TRBV6-3 combines with J gene TRBJ2-5; D unresolved. This CDR3 has 12 amino acids. V was pared by 5 bases and J by 5 bases, with 9 bases between. Germline CDR1 and CDR2: MNHEY and SVGEGT. CDR3 nucleotides: TGTGCCAGCAGTCCGGAGTGGGAGACCCAGTACTTC. It is translated as CASSPEWETQYF.

V and J are TRBV15 and TRBJ1-1; 10 nucleotides line up with TRBD1. The V gene's germline CDR1 is LNHNV and CDR2 YYDKDF (reference sequence). The CDR3 contains 13 residues. The V segment lost 9 bases and the J segment 1 base; nucleotides outside the gene matches: 2. This CDR3 reads CATRTGGNTEAFF. Written as DNA, the CDR3 is TGTGCCACACGGACAGGGGGGAACACTGAAGCTTTCTTT.